These 9 T cell receptor beta chains were all obtained from the same sample, sequenced in a study of early T cells in non-severe SARS-CoV-2 infection. One entry per CDR3 protein, called by TCRdb with MiXCR from the 5' RACE reads. In the table there are 70,000 to 85,000 distinct CDR3 sequences, about an eighth of which are singletons. Sequenced sample: whole blood. These receptors all stem from an adult who was a healthcare worker with PCR-confirmed SARS-CoV-2 infection or an uninfected control (not recorded which).

This clonotype appeared many times. The rearrangement uses TRBV20-1 and TRBJ2-7, with D perhaps TRBD1 or TRBD2 (6 bases each). Per the germline V gene, CDR1 is DFQATT and CDR2 is SNEGSKA (reference sequence). The CDR3 is made up of 15 amino acids. With 1 base removed from V and 1 base from J, the gap between germline ends came to 14 bases. In DNA form, the CDR3 reads TGCAGTGCTAGAGGAGGAGGGGGGTGGTCCTACGAGCAGTACTTC. This encodes CSARGGGGWSYEQYF.

This chain connects TRBV3-1 to TRBJ1-6; no reliable D call. Trimming removed 0 bases at V and 8 bases at J, with 17 bases between. Germline CDR1 LGHDT, CDR2 YNNKEL (reference sequence). This CDR3 comprises 17 residues. This CDR3 reads CASSQDWTTHGDSPLHF. CDR3 coding DNA: TGTGCCAGCAGCCAAGATTGGACCACCCACGGGGATTCACCCCTCCACTTT.

V and J are TRBV12-3 or TRBV12-4 and TRBJ1-1; 7 bases are shared with TRBD1. Trimming cost V 9 bases and J 4 bases; bases outside gene matches: 5. The CDR3 runs 12 residues. The CDR3 loop reads CASGDRATEAFF. CDR3 DNA sequence: TGTGCCAGTGGGGACAGAGCCACTGAAGCTTTCTTT.

This clonotype was observed at least ten times. V gene TRBV20-1 combines with J gene TRBJ2-1; 10 nucleotides agree with TRBD2. CDR1 and CDR2 from the germline V gene are DFQATT and SNEGSKA (reference sequence). CDR3 length: 15 amino acids. With 5 bases clipped from V and 2 bases from J, the junction kept 6 bases outside the gene matches. In nucleotides, the CDR3 is TGCAGTGCTGAGCTAGCGGGGGTCCCCTACAATGAGCAGTTCTTC. It yields the protein CSAELAGVPYNEQFF.

The rearrangement joins TRBV13 to TRBJ1-2; D gene unclear. Germline CDR1 and CDR2: PRHDT and FYEKMQ (reference sequence). This CDR3 region has 13 residues. V shed 0 bases and J shed 6 bases, with 8 bases lying between them. This chain's CDR3 is CASSLGRQNGYTF. In nucleotides, the CDR3 is TGTGCCAGCAGCTTAGGGCGGCAGAATGGCTACACCTTC.

This clonotype was seen repeatedly, ten times or more. The J gene is TRBJ1-1, the V gene TRBV13; D remains unclear. Looked up from germline, CDR1 is PRHDT and CDR2 is FYEKMQ (reference sequence). The CDR3 spans 12 residues. V was clipped by 2 bases and J by 8 bases, with 9 bases between them. The CDR3, as DNA: TGTGCCAGCAGCTTAAGGTTAGGAGAAGCTTTCTTT. As protein: CASSLRLGEAFF.

This clonotype was found a few times. V is TRBV12-3 or TRBV12-4 and J is TRBJ2-1; D possibly matches TRBD1 or TRBD2 (5 bases each). The CDR3 covers 17 residues. V was cut by 1 base and J by 4 bases, with 17 bases left in between. The CDR3 loop is CASSLGRGRPHYNEQFF. The CDR3 bases are TGTGCCAGCAGTTTAGGACGGGGACGGCCCCATTACAATGAGCAGTTCTTC.

This clonotype came up many times. The rearrangement links TRBV20-1 to TRBJ2-3; 7 bases are shared with TRBD1. J was trimmed by 1 base and V by 1 base; bases with no gene match: 5. The CDR3 sequence is 15 residues long. CDR1 is DFQATT, CDR2 SNEGSKA, per germline (reference sequence). The CDR3 region has the DNA TGCAGTGCTAGAGGGTCAGGGGGTGGCACAGATACGCAGTATTTT. Translated: CSARGSGGGTDTQYF.

This clonotype was observed at least ten times. The rearrangement joins TRBV20-1 to TRBJ2-1, with 11 bases identical to TRBD2. In germline, CDR1 is DFQATT, CDR2 SNEGSKA (reference sequence). V was pared by 4 bases and J by 14 bases, with 10 bases of the junction left unmatched. This CDR3 region has 13 residues. The CDR3, as DNA: TGCAGTGCTACCTTTTTAGCGGGAGGGCAAGAGTTCTTC. As protein: CSATFLAGGQEFF.